One and the same sample provided the 8 T cell receptor beta chains below, sequenced in a study of early T cells in non-severe SARS-CoV-2 infection (dated by TCRdb to about 2021). The library was made by 5' RACE. The data were produced on a NextSeq 500. TCRdb cleaned the public reads at Q25 with fastp, built clones with MiXCR and kept in-frame beta chains. Here each entry gathers all rows of one CDR3 protein and keeps the most common genes and DNA. This sample lists around 64,000 distinct CDR3 sequences; over 10% were detected once. 5% to 7% of the sample is taken by the ten largest. The sequencing here drew on whole blood, taken at baseline. All receptors derive from an adult who was a healthcare worker with PCR-confirmed SARS-CoV-2 infection or an uninfected control (not recorded which).

The chain combines TRBV29-1 with TRBJ2-1; 7 bases match TRBD1. The trim removed 7 bases at V and 0 bases at J, leaving 3 bases unmatched. The CDR3 consists of 13 residues. Germline V CDR1 and CDR2: SQVTM, ANQGSEA. CDR3 nucleotides: TGCAGCGCCCGGGACAGCTCCTACAATGAGCAGTTCTTC. Its translation is CSARDSSYNEQFF.

V usage is TRBV27 and J usage is TRBJ2-7; 8 nucleotides agree with TRBD1. With V trimmed by 4 bases and J by 7 bases, 12 bases remained unmatched. This CDR3 region has 15 residues. Germline V gives CDR1 MNHEY, CDR2 SMNVEV (reference sequence). The CDR3, as DNA: TGTGCCAGCAGTTCATGGCGGAGGGACAGGACAGAGCAGTACTTC. Amino acids: CASSSWRRDRTEQYF.

The rearrangement joins TRBV5-4 to TRBJ2-7, with TRBD1 matching 8 bases. V trimming: 0 bases; J trimming: 5 bases; junction bases outside the gene matches: 4. Looked up from germline, CDR1 is SGHNT and CDR2 is YYREEE (reference sequence). The CDR3 spans 14 residues. The CDR3 here is CASSLAGGGNEQYF. Here the CDR3 DNA reads TGTGCCAGCAGCTTGGCAGGGGGCGGAAACGAGCAGTACTTC.

This clonotype turned up a few times. This chain links TRBV18 with TRBJ2-3; 7 nucleotides align to TRBD2. The germline V gene encodes CDR1 KGHSH and CDR2 LQKENI. The CDR3 length is 16 residues. V lost 3 bases, J lost 2 bases, and 8 bases stayed unmatched. The CDR3: CASSPQVLANTDTQYF. The DNA of the CDR3 is TGTGCCAGCTCACCGCAGGTACTAGCGAACACAGATACGCAGTATTTT.

This clonotype has a handful of counts. The chain uses TRBV29-1 and TRBJ2-1, with 9 bases aligning to TRBD2. The CDR3 totals 14 residues. The germline V gene encodes CDR1 SQVTM and CDR2 ANQGSEA. The trim removed 4 bases at V and 7 bases at J, leaving 8 bases unmatched. The CDR3 nucleotides are TGCAGCGTTGGAGGCGGGGGGGCCAAGAATGAGCAGTTCTTC. Translation: CSVGGGGAKNEQFF.

The table lists this clonotype with a few counts. The chain combines TRBV5-1 with TRBJ2-7, with D unresolved. Germline V CDR1 and CDR2: SGHRS, YFSETQ. The V and J ends lost 0 bases and 3 bases respectively, with 13 bases between them. CDR3 size: 15 residues. This CDR3 is CASSLGFLGIYEQYF. CDR3 DNA: TGCGCCAGCAGCTTGGGATTTTTGGGTATCTACGAGCAGTACTTC. Full variable domain (missing parts from reference TRBV5-1 and TRBJ2-7): KAGVTQTPRYLIKTRGQQVTLSCSPISGHRSVSWYQQTPGQGLQFLFEYFSETQRNKGNFPGRFSGRQFSNSRSEMNVSTLELGDSALYLCASSLGFLGIYEQYFGPGTRLTVT.

Many counts were recorded for this clonotype. The rearrangement uses TRBV5-8 and TRBJ2-7, with 7 bases identical to TRBD1. V lost 4 bases, J lost 2 bases, and 3 bases stayed unmatched. This CDR3 spans 13 amino acids. Looked up from germline, CDR1 is SGHTS and CDR2 is YDEGEE. The CDR3, as DNA: TGTGCCAGCAGCCGGGACAGCACCTACGAGCAGTACTTC. Translated: CASSRDSTYEQYF.

V usage is TRBV5-4 and J usage is TRBJ1-4; D gene unclear. Germline V gene sequence: CDR1 SGHNT, CDR2 YYREEE (reference sequence). Trimming removed 4 bases at V and 0 bases at J, with 7 bases between. The CDR3 runs to 14 residues. The CDR3 nucleotides are TGTGCCAGCAGCCTATACGCAACTAATGAAAAACTGTTTTTT. Its translation: CASSLYATNEKLFF.